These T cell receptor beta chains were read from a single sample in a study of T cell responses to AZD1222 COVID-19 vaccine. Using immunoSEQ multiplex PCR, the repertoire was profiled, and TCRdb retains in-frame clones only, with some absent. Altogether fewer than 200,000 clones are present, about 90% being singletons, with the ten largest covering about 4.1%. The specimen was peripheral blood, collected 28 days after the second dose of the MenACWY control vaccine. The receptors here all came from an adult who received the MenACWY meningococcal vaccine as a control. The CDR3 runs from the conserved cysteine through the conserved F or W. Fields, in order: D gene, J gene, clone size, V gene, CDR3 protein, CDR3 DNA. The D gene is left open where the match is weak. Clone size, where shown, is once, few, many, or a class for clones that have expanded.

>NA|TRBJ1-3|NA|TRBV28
CASRPQGRGNTIYF
TGTGCCAGCAGGCCACAGGGAAGGGGAAACACCATATATTTT
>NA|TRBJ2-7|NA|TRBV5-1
CASSLEGGPGQSSYEQYF
TGCGCCAGCAGCTTGGAGGGAGGGCCGGGACAGAGCTCCTACGAGCAGTACTTC
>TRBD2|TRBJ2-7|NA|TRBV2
CASSLAGASYEQYF
TGTGCCAGCAGCTTAGCGGGAGCATCCTACGAGCAGTACTTC
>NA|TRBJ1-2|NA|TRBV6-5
CASSPSGTGRYGYTF
TGTGCCAGCAGTCCCTCCGGCACAGGGAGGTATGGCTACACCTTC
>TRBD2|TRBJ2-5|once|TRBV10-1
CASSAQAGGQETQYF
TGCGCCAGCAGCGCTCAAGCGGGAGGGCAAGAGACCCAGTACTTC
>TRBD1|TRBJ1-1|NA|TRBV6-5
CITVTGMDTEAFF
TGTATTACCGTGACAGGGATGGACACTGAAGCTTTCTTT
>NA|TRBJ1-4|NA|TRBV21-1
CASSKWEDNEKLFF
TGTGCCAGCAGCAAGTGGGAGGACAATGAAAAACTGTTTTTT
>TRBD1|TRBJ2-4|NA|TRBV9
CASSPGQGINIQYF
TGTGCCAGCAGCCCCGGACAGGGTATAAACATTCAGTACTTC
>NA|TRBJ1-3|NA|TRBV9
CASSVVGTGNTIYF
TGTGCCAGCAGCGTAGTTGGAACTGGAAACACCATATATTTT
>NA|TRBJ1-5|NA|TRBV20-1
CSARDDQPQHF
TGCAGTGCTAGAGATGACCAGCCCCAGCATTTT
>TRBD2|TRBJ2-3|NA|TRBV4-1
CASSQDRPSGTDTQYF
TGCGCCAGCAGCCAAGATCGTCCTAGCGGAACAGATACGCAGTATTTT
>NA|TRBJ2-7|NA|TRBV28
CASSLQMGDPYEQYF
TGTGCCAGCAGTTTACAGATGGGTGACCCCTACGAGCAGTACTTC
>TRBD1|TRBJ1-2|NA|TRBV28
CASSEDRYANYGYTF
TGTGCCAGCAGTGAGGACAGGTATGCTAACTATGGCTACACCTTC
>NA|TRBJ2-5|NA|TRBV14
CASSQDRGLPVETQYF
TGTGCCAGCAGCCAAGACAGGGGATTACCCGTAGAGACCCAGTACTTC
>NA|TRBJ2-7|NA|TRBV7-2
CASSTAAEQYF
TGTGCCAGCAGCACCGCAGCCGAGCAGTACTTC
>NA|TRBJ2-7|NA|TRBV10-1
CASSDRGVNEQYF
TGCGCCAGCAGTGATAGGGGGGTAAACGAGCAGTACTTC
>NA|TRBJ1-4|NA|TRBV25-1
CASSETRTLGEKLFF
TGTGCCAGCAGTGAGACCCGGACACTGGGGGAAAAACTGTTTTTT
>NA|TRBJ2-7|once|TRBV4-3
CASSQADKGPYEQYF
TGCGCCAGCAGCCAAGCTGATAAGGGTCCCTACGAGCAGTACTTC
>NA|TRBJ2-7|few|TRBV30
CAWTKGRYEQYF
TGTGCCTGGACCAAGGGGAGGTACGAGCAGTACTTC
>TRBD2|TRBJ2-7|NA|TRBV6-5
CASSRSGPSYEQYF
TGTGCCAGCAGTCGTAGCGGGCCCTCCTACGAGCAGTACTTC
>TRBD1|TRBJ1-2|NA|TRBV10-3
CAITLGQGNVYTF
TGTGCCATCACCCTGGGACAGGGCAATGTCTACACCTTC
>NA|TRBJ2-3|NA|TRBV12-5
CASGLRRDTQYF
TGTGCTAGTGGTTTGAGGCGGGATACGCAGTATTTT
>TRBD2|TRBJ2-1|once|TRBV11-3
CASSLLAGNPGEQFF
TGTGCCAGCAGCTTACTAGCGGGTAACCCCGGGGAGCAGTTCTTC
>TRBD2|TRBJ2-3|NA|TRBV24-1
CATMRGDRRGTFRTDTQYF
TGTGCCACCATGCGGGGGGACCGGCGGGGGACTTTTCGCACAGATACGCAGTATTTT
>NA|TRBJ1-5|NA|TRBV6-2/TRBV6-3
CASSTPGGAGQPQHF
TGTGCCAGCAGTACCCCAGGTGGGGCAGGTCAGCCCCAGCATTTT
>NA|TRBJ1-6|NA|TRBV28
CASSGRAHSPLHF
TGTGCCAGCAGCGGACGGGCGCATTCACCCCTCCACTTT
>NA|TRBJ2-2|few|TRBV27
CASRGGLGGGELFF
TGTGCCAGCAGGGGTGGTCTGGGAGGCGGGGAGCTGTTTTTT
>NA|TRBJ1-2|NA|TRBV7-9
CASSLGPENYGYTF
TGTGCCAGCAGCTTAGGGCCCGAGAACTATGGCTACACCTTC
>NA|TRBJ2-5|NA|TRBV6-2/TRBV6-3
CASSFGLRGKETQYF
TGTGCCAGCAGTTTTGGCTTGCGCGGGAAGGAGACCCAGTACTTC
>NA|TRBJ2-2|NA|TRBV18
CASSGGQLRTGELFF
TGTGCCAGCTCAGGCGGACAGTTGCGGACCGGGGAGCTGTTTTTT
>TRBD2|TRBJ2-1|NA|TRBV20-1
CSARLAHEQFF
TGCAGTGCCAGACTAGCCCATGAGCAGTTCTTC
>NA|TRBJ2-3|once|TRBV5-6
CASSLYETDTQYF
TGTGCCAGCAGCTTGTATGAGACAGATACGCAGTATTTT
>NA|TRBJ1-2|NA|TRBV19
CASSIGGDGYTF
TGTGCCAGTAGTATTGGGGGGGATGGCTACACCTTC
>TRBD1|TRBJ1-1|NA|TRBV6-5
CASSYWGRGESEAFF
TGTGCCAGCAGTTACTGGGGCAGGGGGGAGTCTGAAGCTTTCTTT
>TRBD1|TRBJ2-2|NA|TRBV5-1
CASSFGQDKSGELFF
TGCGCCAGCAGCTTCGGACAGGACAAATCCGGGGAGCTGTTTTTT
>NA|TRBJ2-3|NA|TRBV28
CASSLLGATDTQYF
TGTGCCAGCAGTTTGCTCGGCGCCACAGATACGCAGTATTTT
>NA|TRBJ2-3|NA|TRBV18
CASGPTDTQYF
TGTGCCAGCGGTCCCACAGATACGCAGTATTTT
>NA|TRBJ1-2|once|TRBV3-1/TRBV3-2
CASSQGRAFGYTF
TGTGCCAGCAGCCAAGGCAGGGCCTTCGGCTACACCTTC
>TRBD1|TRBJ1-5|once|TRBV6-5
CASSYPGTGYQPQHF
TGTGCCAGCAGTTACCCCGGGACAGGGTATCAGCCCCAGCATTTT
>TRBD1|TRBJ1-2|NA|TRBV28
CASSLKTGPYGYTF
TGTGCCAGCAGTTTAAAGACAGGGCCCTATGGCTACACCTTC
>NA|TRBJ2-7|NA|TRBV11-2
CASSLDRGIYF
TGTGCCAGCAGCTTAGATCGCGGGATTTACTTC
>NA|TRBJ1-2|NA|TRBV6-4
CASRVGEFEGGYTF
TGTGCCAGCAGAGTCGGGGAGTTCGAGGGAGGCTACACCTTC
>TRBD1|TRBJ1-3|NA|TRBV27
CASRTLGQGDNTIYF
TGTGCCAGCAGGACCCTCGGACAGGGGGACAACACCATATATTTT
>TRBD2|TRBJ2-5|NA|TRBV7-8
CASSLGGGSSETQYF
TGTGCCAGCAGCTTAGGGGGCGGGAGTTCGGAGACCCAGTACTTC
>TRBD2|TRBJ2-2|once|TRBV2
CASSGGTSSGTGELFF
TGTGCCAGCAGTGGAGGGACTAGCAGTGGCACCGGGGAGCTGTTTTTT
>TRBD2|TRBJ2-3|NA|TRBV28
CASSFGGTRGDTQYF
TGTGCCAGCAGTTTCGGCGGGACTAGAGGAGATACGCAGTATTTT
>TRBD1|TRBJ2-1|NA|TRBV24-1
CATSDLNRGSHEQFF
TGTGCCACCAGTGATTTGAACAGGGGTTCGCATGAGCAGTTCTTC
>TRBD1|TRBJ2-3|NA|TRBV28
CASSGWTGKADTQYF
TGTGCCAGCAGCGGTTGGACAGGGAAGGCAGATACGCAGTATTTT
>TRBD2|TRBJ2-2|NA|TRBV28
CASSGEAGGEFGELFF
TGTGCCAGCAGTGGGGAAGCGGGAGGTGAATTCGGGGAGCTGTTTTTT
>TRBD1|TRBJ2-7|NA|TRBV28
CASSLGGTGDEQYF
TGTGCCAGCAGTCTGGGCGGGACAGGGGACGAGCAGTACTTC
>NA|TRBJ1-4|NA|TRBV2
CASSLNGYNEKLFF
TGTGCCAGCAGTCTGAACGGATATAATGAAAAACTGTTTTTT
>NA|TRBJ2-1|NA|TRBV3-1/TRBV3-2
CASSQGVYNEQFF
TGTGCCAGCAGCCAAGGCGTATACAATGAGCAGTTCTTC
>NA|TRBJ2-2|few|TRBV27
CASSLGTGELFF
TGTGCCAGCAGTTTAGGTACCGGGGAGCTGTTTTTT
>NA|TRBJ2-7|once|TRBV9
CASSGGSGTLEYEQYF
TGTGCCAGCAGCGGAGGGTCGGGAACTCTAGAATACGAGCAGTACTTC
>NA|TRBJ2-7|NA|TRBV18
CASSPKPSGPLCYEQYF
TGTGCCAGCTCACCAAAGCCGAGCGGGCCACTATGCTACGAGCAGTACTTC